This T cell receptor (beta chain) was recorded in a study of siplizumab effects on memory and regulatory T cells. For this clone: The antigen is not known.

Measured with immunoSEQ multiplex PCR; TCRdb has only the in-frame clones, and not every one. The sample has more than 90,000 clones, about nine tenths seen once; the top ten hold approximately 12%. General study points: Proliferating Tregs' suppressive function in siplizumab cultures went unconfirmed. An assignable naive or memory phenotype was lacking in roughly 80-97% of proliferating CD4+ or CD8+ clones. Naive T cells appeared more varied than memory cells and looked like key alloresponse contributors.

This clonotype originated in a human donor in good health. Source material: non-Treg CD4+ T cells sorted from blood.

The CDR3 DNA sequence: TGCAGCGTCGAGGGGGCAGATACGCAGTATTTT. This encodes CSVEGADTQYF. The chain carries TRBV29-1 and TRBJ2-3, with D maybe TRBD1 (6 bases). The CDR3 has 11 amino acids. The V end lost 6 bases, the J end lost 4 bases, and 8 bases lay between the germline ends. Germline V gene lookup returns CDR1 SQVTM and CDR2 ANQGSEA.